A selection of T cell receptor beta chains follows, all from one sample in a study of Ad26.COV2.S vaccination and SARS-CoV-2 variants. Measured with immunoSEQ multiplex PCR; TCRdb has only the in-frame clones, and not every one. This sample has a few hundred thousand clones; over 75% occur once, and the top ten carry around 3.7%. The sample was peripheral blood, taken in a trial of Ad26.COV2.S vaccine versus placebo. The receptors stem from a person aged 18 to 65 who received the Ad26.COV2.S COVID-19 vaccine or a placebo. The CDR3 runs from the conserved cysteine through the conserved F or W. The D gene is left open where the match is weak. Not every row has a clone size; where given, it reads once, few, many or a size class.

>TRBD2|TRBJ2-2|NA|15|TRBV5-1
TGCGCCAGCAGCTGGGGACTAGCTTACACCGGGGAGCTGTTTTTT
CASSWGLAYTGELFF
>NA|TRBJ1-2|few|12|TRBV28
TGTGCCACGGGACGGGTTCGATATGGCTACACCTTC
CATGRVRYGYTF
>NA|TRBJ1-5|few|14|TRBV6-2/TRBV6-3
TGTGCCAGCAGTTACGGGGGGGGCAATCAGCCCCAGCATTTT
CASSYGGGNQPQHF
>NA|TRBJ2-7|NA|17|TRBV2
TGTGCCAGCAGTGAAAGCCTGGGCGGGGCGATTACCTACGAGCAGTACTTC
CASSESLGGAITYEQYF
>NA|TRBJ1-1|NA|15|TRBV5-6
TGTGCCAGCAGCTCCGGTGGCCTACCTAACACTGAAGCTTTCTTT
CASSSGGLPNTEAFF
>NA|TRBJ1-2|NA|10|TRBV30
TGTGCCTGGGAACGGTATGGCTACACCTTC
CAWERYGYTF
>NA|TRBJ2-5|NA|14|TRBV6-8
TGTGCCAGCAGTTCGGACCGGGGGCAAGAGACCCAGTACTTC
CASSSDRGQETQYF
>NA|TRBJ1-2|NA|15|TRBV10-3
TGTGCCATCAGTGGTCCGACAGGTCCGAACTATGGCTACACCTTC
CAISGPTGPNYGYTF
>NA|TRBJ1-2|NA|12|TRBV5-6
TGTGCCAGCGGAGAGGGTAACTATGGCTACACCTTC
CASGEGNYGYTF
>NA|TRBJ1-2|NA|13|TRBV30
TGTGCCTGGAGCCCCACAGGGCTCTATGGCTACACCTTC
CAWSPTGLYGYTF
>NA|TRBJ1-1|NA|15|TRBV5-4
TGTGCCAGCAGCTTTGATGTTGGGGGAGCAACTGAAGCTTTCTTT
CASSFDVGGATEAFF
>NA|TRBJ2-2|once|15|TRBV9
TGTGCCAGCAGCGTAGGAAGCTCGAACACCGGGGAGCTGTTTTTT
CASSVGSSNTGELFF
>TRBD2|TRBJ2-1|NA|14|TRBV9
TGTGCCAGCAGTGCGCTTGGACTAGCGGACGGGCAGTTCTTC
CASSALGLADGQFF
>NA|TRBJ1-5|NA|14|TRBV9
TGTGCCAGCCCCCCGGGGTTAGGCAATCAGCCCCAGCATTTT
CASPPGLGNQPQHF
>TRBD2|TRBJ2-3|NA|17|TRBV4-3
TGCGCCAGCAGCCAAGGGGTCATACGGGGGGGCCAAGATACGCAGTATTTT
CASSQGVIRGGQDTQYF
>NA|TRBJ2-2|once|16|TRBV5-5
TGTGCCAGCAACTTTTTGTTAGACGCGAACACCGGGGAGCTGTTTTTT
CASNFLLDANTGELFF
>NA|TRBJ2-6|once|16|TRBV4-3
TGCGCCAGCAGCCAAGGGGTGGGCTCTGGGGCCAACGTCCTGACTTTC
CASSQGVGSGANVLTF
>NA|TRBJ1-2|few|14|TRBV3-1/TRBV3-2
TGTGCCAGCAGCCAAGATCTAGGCAGAAATGGCTACACCTTC
CASSQDLGRNGYTF
>NA|TRBJ2-2|NA|16|TRBV7-2
TGTGCCAGCAGCTTAGTGGCCATCCCCAGACCCGGGGAGCTGTTTTTT
CASSLVAIPRPGELFF
>NA|TRBJ2-5|NA|11|TRBV20-1
TGCAGCGGGCATCAAGCAGAGACCCAGTACTTC
CSGHQAETQYF
>NA|TRBJ2-3|many|15|TRBV14
TGTGCCAGCAGCCAATTCCTTATTAGCACAGATACGCAGTATTTT
CASSQFLISTDTQYF
>NA|TRBJ1-1|NA|13|TRBV6-1
TGTGCCAGCAGTGAGGACAGGAACACTGAAGCTTTCTTT
CASSEDRNTEAFF
>TRBD1|TRBJ2-7|NA|16|TRBV5-1
TGCGCCAGCAGCTTGGGCCCGGGACAGGGGTCCTACGAGCAGTACTTC
CASSLGPGQGSYEQYF
>TRBD1|TRBJ1-4|NA|15|TRBV3-1/TRBV3-2
TGTGCCAGCAACTACGGACAGGCGGGTAATGAAAAACTGTTTTTT
CASNYGQAGNEKLFF
>NA|TRBJ1-3|NA|22|TRBV15
TGTGCCACCAGCACCTTTAGAGACGCAGGGAACAACCAGGGCTACTCTGGAAACACCATATATTTT
CATSTFRDAGNNQGYSGNTIYF
>TRBD1|TRBJ1-5|NA|15|TRBV18
TGTGCCAGCTCTCTAGGACAGGGGAGTAGTCAGGCCCAGCATTTT
CASSLGQGSSQAQHF
>NA|TRBJ2-3|NA|14|TRBV7-3
TGTGCCAGCAGCTTAAGCGGGAACACAGATACGCAGTATTTT
CASSLSGNTDTQYF
>NA|TRBJ2-7|NA|13|TRBV6-4
TGTGCCAGCAGTGGCCCACAGGACTACGAGCAGTACTTC
CASSGPQDYEQYF
>NA|TRBJ1-6|many|16|TRBV4-1
TGCGCCAGCAGCCAAAGAGAGGGGCGTGTAAATTCACCCCTCCACTTT
CASSQREGRVNSPLHF
>NA|TRBJ2-2|NA|19|TRBV4-3
TGCGCCAGCAGCCAACATGCTGCGGGGCACCTACTGAACACCGGGGAGCTGTTTTTT
CASSQHAAGHLLNTGELFF
>NA|TRBJ1-2|many|15|TRBV9
TGTGCCAGCAGCCCACCCTATGACGAGTACTATGGCTACACCTTC
CASSPPYDEYYGYTF
>TRBD2|TRBJ2-3|NA|17|TRBV9
TGTGCCAGCAGCGGAACACTAGCGACAGTTAGCACAGATACGCAGTATTTT
CASSGTLATVSTDTQYF
>TRBD1|TRBJ2-2|NA|15|TRBV7-2
TGTGCCAGCAGCATAGGGACAGGGGGCACCGGGGAGCTGTTTTTT
CASSIGTGGTGELFF
>NA|TRBJ1-3|NA|15|TRBV5-1
TGCGCCAGCAGCTCTGACGGGGTGGCTGGAAACACCATATATTTT
CASSSDGVAGNTIYF
>NA|TRBJ2-7|NA|12|TRBV14
TGTGCCAGCAGCCAAGAGGTGGGCGAGCAGTACTTC
CASSQEVGEQYF
>NA|TRBJ1-4|NA|14|TRBV2
TGTGCCAGCAGTGAAGCCACGGCGAATGAAAAACTGTTTTTT
CASSEATANEKLFF
>NA|TRBJ2-3|NA|17|TRBV29-1
TGCAGCGTTGAATTACTGACAGGCCCCCGGAGGACAGATACGCAGTATTTT
CSVELLTGPRRTDTQYF
>NA|TRBJ1-4|NA|15|TRBV9
TGTGCCAGCAGCCCAAGTGGAGGGGGGGATGAAAAACTGTTTTTT
CASSPSGGGDEKLFF
>TRBD1|TRBJ2-7|many|15|TRBV3-1/TRBV3-2
TGTGCCAGCAGCCAACTCCGGGACAGGGTCTACGAGCAGTACTTC
CASSQLRDRVYEQYF
>NA|TRBJ1-4|NA|16|TRBV5-1
TGCGCCAGCAGCTTGCTTGGGCCCGCAACTAATGAAAAACTGTTTTTT
CASSLLGPATNEKLFF
>TRBD1|TRBJ2-1|NA|17|TRBV7-2
TGTGCCAGCAGCTTAAATAGTGACAGGGCGTCCTACAATGAGCAGTTCTTC
CASSLNSDRASYNEQFF
>NA|TRBJ2-1|NA|15|TRBV19
TGTGCCAGTAGTATAAAGGGGGGCTCCTACAATGAGCAGTTCTTC
CASSIKGGSYNEQFF
>TRBD1|TRBJ1-1|NA|15|TRBV24-1
TGTGCCTCACCCGGGACAGGGGGCATGAACACTGAAGCTTTCTTT
CASPGTGGMNTEAFF
>NA|TRBJ2-1|NA|12|TRBV7-3
TGTGCCAGCAGCCCCCCGACGGGGGAGCAGTTCTTC
CASSPPTGEQFF
>TRBD1|TRBJ1-1|NA|13|TRBV7-2
TGTGCCAGCAGCTTAGGACAGGGTGGTGAAGCTTTCTTT
CASSLGQGGEAFF
>TRBD1|TRBJ2-3|NA|14|TRBV6-5
TGTGCCAGTGACCGGGACAGGGCTGACTATACGCAGTATTTT
CASDRDRADYTQYF
>NA|TRBJ2-1|NA|13|TRBV7-3
TGTGCCAGCAGCTCGGGGGGCAGTAATGAGCAGTTCTTC
CASSSGGSNEQFF
>TRBD2|TRBJ2-5|NA|15|TRBV10-3
TGTGCCATCAGTGCGAGGACTAGCGGGTATGAGACCCAGTACTTC
CAISARTSGYETQYF
>TRBD1|TRBJ2-1|once|14|TRBV7-9
TGTGCCAGCAGCCGGACAGGGAATTGGAATGAGCAGTTCTTC
CASSRTGNWNEQFF
>NA|TRBJ2-1|NA|13|TRBV9
TGTGCCAGCAGCGTAGGGAGGGGGGATGAGCAGTTCTTC
CASSVGRGDEQFF
>NA|TRBJ2-7|NA|14|TRBV27
TGTGCCAGCAGTTTAGGTCCTATGGCCTACGAGCAGTACTTC
CASSLGPMAYEQYF